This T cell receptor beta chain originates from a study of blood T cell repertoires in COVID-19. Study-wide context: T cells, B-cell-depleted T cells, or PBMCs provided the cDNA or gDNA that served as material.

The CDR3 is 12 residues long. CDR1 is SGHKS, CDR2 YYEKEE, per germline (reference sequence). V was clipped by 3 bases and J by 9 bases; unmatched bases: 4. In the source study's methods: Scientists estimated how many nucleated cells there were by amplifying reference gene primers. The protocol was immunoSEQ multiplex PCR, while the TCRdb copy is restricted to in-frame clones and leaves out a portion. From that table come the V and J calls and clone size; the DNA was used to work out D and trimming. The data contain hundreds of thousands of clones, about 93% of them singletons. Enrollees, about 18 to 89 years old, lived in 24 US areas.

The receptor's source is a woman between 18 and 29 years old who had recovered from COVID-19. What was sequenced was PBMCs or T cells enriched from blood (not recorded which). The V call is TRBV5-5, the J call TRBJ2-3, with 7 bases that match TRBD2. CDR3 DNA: TGTGCCAGCAGCTCAACTAGCGAAACGCAGTATTTT. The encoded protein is CASSSTSETQYF.